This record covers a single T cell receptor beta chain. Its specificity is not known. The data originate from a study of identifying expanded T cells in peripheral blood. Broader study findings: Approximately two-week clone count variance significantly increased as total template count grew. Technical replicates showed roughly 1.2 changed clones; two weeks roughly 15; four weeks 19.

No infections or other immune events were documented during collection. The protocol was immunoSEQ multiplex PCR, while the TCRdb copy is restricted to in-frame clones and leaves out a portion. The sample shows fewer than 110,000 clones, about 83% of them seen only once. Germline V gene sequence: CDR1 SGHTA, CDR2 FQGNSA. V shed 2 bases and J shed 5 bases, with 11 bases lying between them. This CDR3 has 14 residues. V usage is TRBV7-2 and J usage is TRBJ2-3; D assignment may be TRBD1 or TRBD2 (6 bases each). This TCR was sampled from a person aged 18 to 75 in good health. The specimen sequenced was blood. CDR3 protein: CASSLRGPGDTQYF. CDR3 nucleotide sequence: TGTGCCAGCAGCTTACGGGGGCCGGGAGATACGCAGTATTTT.